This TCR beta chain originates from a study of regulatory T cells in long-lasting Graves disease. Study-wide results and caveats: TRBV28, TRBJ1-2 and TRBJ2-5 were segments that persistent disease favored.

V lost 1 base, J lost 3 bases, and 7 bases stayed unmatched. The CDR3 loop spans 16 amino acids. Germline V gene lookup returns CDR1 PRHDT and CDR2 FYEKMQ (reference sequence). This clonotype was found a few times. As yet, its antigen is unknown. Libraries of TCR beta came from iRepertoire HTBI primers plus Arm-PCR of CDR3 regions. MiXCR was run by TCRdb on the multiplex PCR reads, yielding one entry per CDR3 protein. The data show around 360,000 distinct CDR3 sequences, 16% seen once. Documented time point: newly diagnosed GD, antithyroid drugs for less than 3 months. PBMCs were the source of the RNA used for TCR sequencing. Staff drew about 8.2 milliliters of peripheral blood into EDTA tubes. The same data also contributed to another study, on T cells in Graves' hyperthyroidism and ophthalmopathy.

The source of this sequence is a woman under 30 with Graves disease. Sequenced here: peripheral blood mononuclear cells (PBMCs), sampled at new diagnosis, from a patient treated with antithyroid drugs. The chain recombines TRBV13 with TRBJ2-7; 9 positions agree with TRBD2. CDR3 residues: CASSLVGGSGGYEQYF. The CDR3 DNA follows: TGTGCCAGCAGCTTAGTCGGCGGTAGCGGGGGCTACGAGCAGTACTTC.